A single sample gave rise to the 3 T cell receptor beta chains below, sequenced in a study of T cell changes during pregnancy in multiple sclerosis. TCRdb keeps only in-frame clones here, not all; method: immunoSEQ multiplex PCR. The sample shows fewer than 50,000 clones, 90% of them seen only once. The sequences come from CD8+ T cells from peripheral blood mononuclear cells, collected in the first trimester of pregnancy. The receptor set was obtained from a female donor with multiple sclerosis, enrolled in a pregnancy study.

The gene calls are TRBV19 and TRBJ1-1; a weak D match, TRBD1 (5 bases). The CDR3 is 13 amino acids. V was trimmed by 3 bases and J by 2 bases, leaving 7 bases between them. CDR1 is LNHDA and CDR2 is SQIVND in the germline V gene (reference sequence). The CDR3 loop is CASSMGLNTEAFF. The CDR3 DNA sequence: TGTGCCAGTAGTATGGGACTTAACACTGAAGCTTTCTTT.

The CDR3 DNA sequence: TGTGCCAGCAGCGTAGGAGTCGGCACTGAAGCTTTCTTT. Residues: CASSVGVGTEAFF. The V gene is TRBV9, the J gene TRBJ1-1; D unclear. Looked up from germline, CDR1 is SGDLS and CDR2 is YYNGEE. The CDR3 is 13 residues long. Trimming pared 0 bases from V and 4 bases from J, leaving 7 bases between.

This clone was recorded a few times. The chain joins TRBV19 to TRBJ1-1; the D is unclear. This CDR3 comprises 11 residues. Germline loops: CDR1 LNHDA, CDR2 SQIVND (reference sequence). Trimming removed 7 bases at V and 4 bases at J, with 7 bases between. In nucleotides, the CDR3 is TGTGCCAGTATAGGGAGCACTGAAGCTTTCTTT. This codes for CASIGSTEAFF. The variable domain in full, completed from reference TRBV19 and TRBJ1-1, reads DGGITQSPKYLFRKEGQNVTLSCEQNLNHDAMYWYRQDPGQGLRLIYYSQIVNDFQKGDIAEGYSVSREKKESFPLTVTSAQKNPTAFYLCASIGSTEAFFGQGTRLTVV.